This TCR beta chain stems from a study of shared T cell receptors in the human thymus. The V gene's germline CDR1 is MNHNS and CDR2 SASEGT. V gave up 6 bases and J gave up 3 bases; unmatched junction bases: 4. The CDR3 runs to 14 residues. Profiling relied on immunoSEQ multiplex PCR, and the TCRdb table lists in-frame clones only, not all of them. The table records 600,000 or so clones, approximately 87% of them present only once. The same data also went into a second study, on human thymus T cells. From that paper: From resections taken during corrective heart surgery, the thymus tissue was obtained. It looked as if thymic and blood repertoires used V and J genes in a biased way. Unrelated individuals had highly overlapping thymic repertoires, as reported in related research.

The sample taken for sequencing was thymocytes. This receptor was taken from a boy under two years old with a congenital heart defect. The chain joins TRBV6-1 to TRBJ1-1; 10 positions agree with TRBD1. DNA of the CDR3: TGTGCCAGCAGGACTGGACAGGGGGACACTGAAGCTTTCTTT. This sequence encodes CASRTGQGDTEAFF.